This T cell receptor (beta chain) originates from a study of blood T cell repertoires in COVID-19. Study in general: From T cells, B-cell-depleted T cells, or PBMCs came the material, which was cDNA or gDNA.

CDR1 and CDR2 from the germline V gene are SGDLS and YYNGEE. This CDR3 contains 15 residues. V lost 2 bases and J 5 bases, leaving 13 bases between the germline ends. Authors' data handling: Amplification of reference gene primers provided the estimated nucleated cell counts. Clones were read by immunoSEQ multiplex PCR, and TCRdb kept only the in-frame ones, dropping some. For V, J and clone size, that table is used; D and trimming come from the DNA. The sample has around 180,000 clones, more than 70% seen once; the top ten hold roughly 9.1%. The study drew participants aged about 18 to 89 years from approximately 23 US areas. Cohort 3 donors counted as recovered after two negative PCRs, clearance, or resolved symptoms.

This sequence was found in a woman aged 25 to 39 who had recovered from COVID-19. The chain has TRBV9 and TRBJ2-2; D ambiguous. What was sequenced was PBMCs or T cells enriched from blood (not recorded which). The CDR3 here is CASSVQPGWTGELFF. CDR3 DNA: TGTGCCAGCAGCGTCCAGCCGGGTTGGACCGGGGAGCTGTTTTTT.